The 17 T cell receptor beta chains given below trace back to one sample, sequenced in a study of blood T cells in healthy people across ages. It was with a sample-barcoded 5' primer and a J-beta primer mix that a second PCR of about 6 to 12 cycles was run. TCRdb re-called the 5' RACE reads with MiXCR, one entry per CDR3 protein. This sample carries 780,000 or so distinct CDR3 sequences, just under 25% of them seen once, and the ten largest clones take roughly 3.8%. The sample was also linked to a second study, of T cells of mothers and their children.

Sequenced: blood. The receptors shown here come from a boy under 18 in good health.

The chain couples TRBV3-1 to TRBJ1-5; D might be TRBD1 (6 bases). The CDR3 has 15 amino acids. V lost 4 bases and J lost 4, with 14 bases in between. Per germline, CDR1 LGHDT and CDR2 YNNKEL (reference sequence). CDR3 DNA: TGTGCCAGCAGCCGTGACAGGACACGAAATCAGCCCCAGCATTTT. As protein: CASSRDRTRNQPQHF.

The rearrangement uses TRBV4-3 and TRBJ2-5; 9 bases map to TRBD2. Germline V gene data show CDR1 as LGHNA and CDR2 as YSLEER. V gave up 0 bases and J gave up 0 bases; unmatched junction bases: 5. The CDR3 length is 17 residues. The CDR3 region is CASSQDASGGYQETQYF. CDR3 nucleotide sequence: TGCGCCAGCAGCCAAGATGCGAGCGGGGGGTACCAAGAGACCCAGTACTTC.

The V call is TRBV29-1, the J call TRBJ2-5; 9 positions agree with TRBD1. The J call could be wrong; TRBJ2-1 is a better fit for the DNA end. This CDR3 is built from 15 residues. Germline V gene lookup returns CDR1 SQVTM and CDR2 ANQGSEA. The CDR3 nucleotides read TGCAGCGTTGAATGGGGACAGGGTCTAATTCCTGAGCAGTTCTTC. Translated, it gives CSVEWGQGLIPEQFF.

This chain links TRBV7-2 with TRBJ2-3; D perhaps matches TRBD2 (6 bases). In germline, CDR1 is SGHTA, CDR2 FQGNSA. This CDR3 has 15 residues. With 2 bases removed from V and 2 bases from J, the gap between germline ends came to 11 bases. This CDR3 is CASSLLGGFTDTQYF. In DNA form, the CDR3 reads TGTGCCAGCAGCTTATTGGGGGGATTCACAGATACGCAGTATTTT.

The gene calls are TRBV29-1 and TRBJ1-1, with unresolved D. The CDR3 length is 11 residues. Trimming stripped 7 bases from V and 1 base from J, with 7 bases between. Germline CDR1 and CDR2: SQVTM and ANQGSEA. CDR3 sequence: CSASPNTEAFF. The DNA for the CDR3 is TGCAGCGCTTCCCCGAACACTGAAGCTTTCTTT.

The chain couples TRBV20-1 to TRBJ2-1, with D unclear. Between the trimmed V and J ends, which lost 6 bases and 5 bases, there was a span of 8 bases. There are 11 residues in the CDR3. Germline CDR1 is DFQATT and CDR2 is SNEGSKA (reference sequence). CDR3 protein: CSAPQDNEQFF. DNA for the CDR3: TGCAGTGCCCCTCAGGACAATGAGCAGTTCTTC.

J is TRBJ2-1 and V is TRBV29-1, with 7 bases that match TRBD2. Trimming removed 4 bases from V and 4 bases from J; junction bases left unmatched: 7. Germline V gives CDR1 SQVTM, CDR2 ANQGSEA. The CDR3 is 14 residues long. The chain's CDR3 is CSVVGSGFYNEQFF. CDR3 nucleotide sequence: TGCAGCGTTGTCGGTAGCGGGTTTTACAATGAGCAGTTCTTC.

The J gene is TRBJ2-5, the V gene TRBV28, with D perhaps matching TRBD1 (6 bases). The closer fit of TRBJ2-7 to the DNA end suggests the J call may be wrong. Germline CDR1 reads MDHEN; CDR2 reads SYDVKM. The CDR3 is 14 amino acids. CDR3 DNA: TGTGCCAGCAGTTTCAAGACAGGCCCCTACGAGCAGTACTTC. Residues: CASSFKTGPYEQYF.

The V and J genes are TRBV28 and TRBJ1-2; 7 positions match TRBD1. The CDR3 runs to 14 residues. From germline, CDR1 is MDHEN and CDR2 SYDVKM. V trimming: 4 bases; J trimming: 3 bases; junction bases outside the gene matches: 5. Here the CDR3 reads CASSSGGMDYGYTF. CDR3 nucleotides: TGTGCCAGCAGTTCAGGGGGTATGGACTATGGCTACACCTTC.

This clonotype was seen a few times. The V call is TRBV28, the J call TRBJ2-6, with D tentatively TRBD1 (5 bases). Between the trimmed V and J ends, which lost 1 base and 2 bases, there was a span of 18 bases. This CDR3 is 19 amino acids long. The germline V gene has CDR1 MDHEN and CDR2 SYDVKM. Written as DNA, the CDR3 is TGTGCCAGCAGTTTATCTTTAAAGGGCGACAGAGCTGGGGCCAACGTCCTGACTTTC. Translation gives CASSLSLKGDRAGANVLTF.

CDR3 amino acids: CASTITGAGQPQHF. In DNA form, the CDR3 reads TGTGCCAGCACGATTACCGGAGCCGGGCAGCCCCAGCATTTT. The V and J genes are TRBV28 and TRBJ1-5; no clear D. Germline loops: CDR1 MDHEN, CDR2 SYDVKM. This CDR3 region has 14 residues. Trimming left V 7 bases short and J 7 bases short, with 17 bases between.

The chain links TRBV29-1 to TRBJ1-2; D remains unclear. The V end was cut by 3 bases, the J end by 6 bases, with 11 bases between. CDR3 size: 12 residues. The germline gives CDR1 SQVTM, CDR2 ANQGSEA. The chain's CDR3 is CSVEMGVNGYTF. DNA of the CDR3: TGCAGCGTTGAGATGGGAGTAAATGGCTACACCTTC.

This chain uses TRBV5-5 with TRBJ1-1; D possibly corresponds to TRBD1 (5 bases). The CDR3 runs 16 residues. Trimming pared 2 bases from V and 4 bases from J, leaving 18 bases between. Germline CDR1 SGHKS, CDR2 YYEKEE (reference sequence). This CDR3 reads CASSLLEVAGFTEAFF. The CDR3 DNA sequence: TGTGCCAGCAGCTTATTAGAAGTAGCAGGGTTCACTGAAGCTTTCTTT.

The chain has TRBV7-9 and TRBJ2-3; 9 bases line up with TRBD2. CDR1 is SEHNR and CDR2 is FQNEAQ in the germline V gene (reference sequence). J lost 7 bases, V lost 0 bases, and 8 bases had no gene match. This CDR3 is 16 amino acids long. The CDR3 region is CASSLAPGTSTNTQYF. As DNA, the CDR3 is TGTGCCAGCAGCTTAGCGCCCGGGACTAGCACGAATACGCAGTATTTT.

V usage is TRBV15 and J usage is TRBJ2-3; D is ambiguous. Germline CDR1 is LNHNV and CDR2 is YYDKDF (reference sequence). Trimming removed 0 bases from V and 3 bases from J, with 7 bases in between. CDR3 length: 14 amino acids. DNA of the CDR3: TGTGCCACCAGCAGAGATTTCCCGACAGATACGCAGTATTTT. Translating it yields CATSRDFPTDTQYF.

This chain joins TRBV28 and TRBJ1-5; TRBD1 aligns across 8 bases. The germline CDR1 and CDR2 sequences are MDHEN and SYDVKM. After removal of 5 bases from V and 2 bases from J, the junction contained 5 bases not matched to a gene. The CDR3 spans 15 residues. In nucleotides, the CDR3 is TGTGCCAGCAGTCCTCAGGGGGCGGGCAATCAGCCCCAGCATTTT. Translating it yields CASSPQGAGNQPQHF.

The table lists this clonotype with a few counts. The CDR3 coding sequence is TGTGCCAGCAGCTTATGGAGAGGGAAAGAGGAGACCCAGTACTTC. Amino acids: CASSLWRGKEETQYF. This chain links TRBV7-9 with TRBJ2-5, with D perhaps TRBD2 (5 bases). From germline, CDR1 is SEHNR and CDR2 FQNEAQ (reference sequence). The germline V and J ends were trimmed by 2 bases and 5 bases, with 15 bases remaining between them. CDR3 size: 15 residues.